This record looks at one T cell receptor (beta chain) sequence and its context. Its matching antigen is unknown. The V gene's germline CDR1 is LNHDA and CDR2 SQIVND (reference sequence). The trim removed 3 bases at V and 4 bases at J, leaving 1 base unmatched. The CDR3 length is 13 residues. This sample was included in a study of T cell repertoires in cytomegalovirus infection. Overall study context: CMV infection together with matching HLA type was indicated by public TCR beta signatures.

Findings and limits, study-wide: Carriage of CMV together with the relevant HLA was identifiable through cumulative public TCR beta family frequency. The ex vivo response was dominated by HLA-C-restricted CMV-specific TCR beta clonotypes.

TCRdb reprocessed the reads with MiXCR, giving one entry per CDR3 protein. The sample holds around 300,000 distinct CDR3 sequences; 20% to 30% are singletons and the top ten take 11% to 15%. The chain has TRBV19 and TRBJ2-3, with TRBD1 matching over 7 bases. Sample: PBMCs. This clonotype originated in a human donor in good health (CMV status not recorded). Some clones in this sample may be carry-over from other donors' samples. CDR3: CASSMGQPDTQYF. CDR3 in DNA: TGTGCCAGTAGTATGGGACAGCCAGATACGCAGTATTTT.